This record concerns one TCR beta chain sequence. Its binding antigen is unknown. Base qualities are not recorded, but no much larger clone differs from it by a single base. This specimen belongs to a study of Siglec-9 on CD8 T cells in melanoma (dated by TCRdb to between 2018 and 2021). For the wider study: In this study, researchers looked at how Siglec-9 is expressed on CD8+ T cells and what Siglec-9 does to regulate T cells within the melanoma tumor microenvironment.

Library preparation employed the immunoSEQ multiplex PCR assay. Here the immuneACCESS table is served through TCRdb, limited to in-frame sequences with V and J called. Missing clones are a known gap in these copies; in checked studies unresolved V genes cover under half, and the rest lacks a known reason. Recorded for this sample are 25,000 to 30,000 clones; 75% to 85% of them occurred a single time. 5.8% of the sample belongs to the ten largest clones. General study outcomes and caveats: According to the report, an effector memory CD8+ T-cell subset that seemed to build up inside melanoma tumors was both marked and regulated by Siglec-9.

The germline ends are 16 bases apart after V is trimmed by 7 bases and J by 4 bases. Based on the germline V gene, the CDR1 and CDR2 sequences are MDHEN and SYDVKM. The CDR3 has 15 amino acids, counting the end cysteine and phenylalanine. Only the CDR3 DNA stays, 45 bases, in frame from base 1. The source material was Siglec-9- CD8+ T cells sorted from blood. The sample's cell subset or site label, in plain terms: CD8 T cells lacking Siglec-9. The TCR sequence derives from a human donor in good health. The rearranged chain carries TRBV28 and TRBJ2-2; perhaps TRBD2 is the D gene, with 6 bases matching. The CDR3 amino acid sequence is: CASTPGRRGTGELFF. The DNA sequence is TGTGCCAGCACTCCGGGGAGGCGCGGCACCGGGGAGCTGTTTTTT. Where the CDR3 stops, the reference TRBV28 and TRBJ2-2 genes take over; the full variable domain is DVKVTQSSRYLVKRTGEKVFLECVQDMDHENMFWYRQDPGLGLRLIYFSYDVKMKEKGDIPEGYSVSREKKERFSLILESASTNQTSMYLCASTPGRRGTGELFFGEGSRLTVL.